Presented here are 12 T cell receptor beta chains from one specimen sequenced in a study of metastatic and nonmetastatic thyroid tumors. No treatment of any kind had been given to any patient before thyroid surgery. Using MiXCR, TCRdb re-called clones from the PCR reads. The sample records 85,000 to 100,000 clones, roughly an eighth being singletons. The sample taken for sequencing was blood. The receptors were gathered from a female donor with papillary thyroid cancer or a benign thyroid nodule (not recorded which). Some clones in this sample may be carry-over from other donors' samples.

Many counts were recorded for this clone. V and J are TRBV6-2 or TRBV6-3 and TRBJ2-3; 9 bases map to TRBD2. Looked up from germline, CDR1 is MNHEY and CDR2 is SVGEGT. This CDR3 is built from 17 residues. The V gene end was trimmed by 2 bases and the J gene end by 3 bases; junction bases not matched to a gene: 9. This CDR3 reads CASSYTASGISTDTQYF. The CDR3 bases are TGTGCCAGCAGTTACACAGCTAGCGGGATATCTACAGATACGCAGTATTTT.

At least ten counts were recorded for this clone. The genes are TRBV5-6 and TRBJ1-1; D is uncertain. Trimming removed 3 bases from V and 1 base from J, with 13 bases in between. Germline V gene lookup returns CDR1 SGHDT and CDR2 YYEEEE. The CDR3 consists of 15 residues. The CDR3 DNA is TGTGCCAGCAGCTCCCTCCTAGCGGCGAACACTGAAGCTTTCTTT. This sequence encodes CASSSLLAANTEAFF.

The chain recombines TRBV6-2 or TRBV6-3 with TRBJ2-1; possible D gene TRBD1, 6 bases. The CDR3 loop spans 16 amino acids. Germline assignment: CDR1 MNHEY and CDR2 SVGEGT. V shed 10 bases and J shed 7 bases, with 26 bases lying between them. The CDR3 nucleotides read TGTGCCAACACCTCCCCCACGAACAGGGTCAAGAATGAGCAGTTCTTC. Its translation: CANTSPTNRVKNEQFF.

In its sample, this clone was seen many times. V usage is TRBV6-1 and J usage is TRBJ2-7, with D uncertain. CDR3 length: 13 amino acids. V lost 8 bases to trimming and J lost 3 bases, with 14 bases between them. The germline V gene encodes CDR1 MNHNS and CDR2 SASEGT. The CDR3 DNA is TGTGCCAGCTCGGAACAGACTGGCTACGAGCAGTACTTC. This encodes CASSEQTGYEQYF.

This clone has a count of ten or more. The sample has other DNA sequences that encode this CDR3 too. The rearrangement uses TRBV12-3 or TRBV12-4 and TRBJ1-1; D is undetermined. The CDR3 is made up of 13 amino acids. The V end lost 6 bases, the J end lost 2 bases, and 10 bases lay between the germline ends. DNA for the CDR3: TGTGCCAGCAGACCAGGATCAAACACTGAAGCTTTCTTT. Its translation is CASRPGSNTEAFF.

A word on this clone: A much larger clone is a single base away; this may be a read error. Here the CDR3 DNA reads TGTGCCAGCAGTTCATCGGGACAGCTCACAGATACGCAGTATTTT. Translation gives CASSSSGQLTDTQYF. The J gene is TRBJ2-3, the V gene TRBV27; 7 positions match TRBD1. The CDR3 sequence is 15 residues long. The germline CDR1 and CDR2 sequences are MNHEY and SMNVEV (reference sequence). The junction had 6 bases not matched to a gene; V was cut back by 4 bases and J by 2 bases.

This clone was counted at least ten times. This rearrangement joins TRBV5-1 to TRBJ2-7, with 11 positions matching TRBD2. The junction had 10 bases not matched to a gene; V was cut back by 4 bases and J by 7 bases. Germline V CDR1 and CDR2: SGHRS, YFSETQ. The CDR3 sequence is 15 residues long. CDR3 sequence: CASSLGLADLREQYF. The DNA for the CDR3 is TGCGCCAGCAGCCTGGGACTAGCGGACTTACGGGAGCAGTACTTC.

This clone came up many times. The V gene is TRBV5-6, the J gene TRBJ1-4; D uncertain. V lost 1 base and J 8 bases, leaving 12 bases between the germline ends. Germline V lookup: CDR1 SGHDT, CDR2 YYEEEE. The CDR3 totals 14 residues. This CDR3 is CASSLLAAREKLFF. CDR3 DNA sequence: TGTGCCAGCAGCTTGCTGGCTGCGAGGGAAAAACTGTTTTTT.

This clone was counted many times. Additional DNA sequences in this sample encode the identical CDR3. The chain employs TRBV5-1 and TRBJ1-4; the match to TRBD1 covers 7 bases. V lost 4 bases and J lost 2; bases outside the gene matches: 2. Germline V gene sequence: CDR1 SGHRS, CDR2 YFSETQ. CDR3 length equals 14 residues. The CDR3 DNA sequence: TGCGCCAGCAGCAGGGACAGTACTAATGAAAAACTGTTTTTT. Translation gives CASSRDSTNEKLFF.

This clone was detected a few times. The CDR3 loop reads CASLASWRDTQYF. The CDR3 region has the DNA TGTGCCAGCCTGGCCTCCTGGAGGGATACGCAGTATTTT. The chain has TRBV6-1 and TRBJ2-3, with D perhaps TRBD2 (5 bases). The length of the CDR3 is 13 residues. The ends were cut back, 8 bases at V and 6 bases at J, with 15 bases in the middle. Germline loops: CDR1 MNHNS, CDR2 SASEGT.

This clone was detected many times. J is TRBJ2-1 and V is TRBV3-1, with 12 positions matching TRBD2. Germline-derived CDR1 and CDR2 are LGHDT and YNNKEL (reference sequence). This CDR3 is 19 amino acids long. Losses at the gene ends were 0 bases for V and 5 bases for J; bases not matched to a gene: 11. The CDR3 DNA follows: TGTGCCAGCAGCCAAGAGAGGCTAGCGGGAGGGCCAAGGAACAATGAGCAGTTCTTC. Residues: CASSQERLAGGPRNNEQFF.

CDR3 amino acids: CASSPTLLAGVLSYEQYF. CDR3 sequence (DNA): TGTGCCAGCAGCCCAACCCTTCTAGCGGGAGTCCTCTCCTACGAGCAGTACTTC. This chain links TRBV11-2 with TRBJ2-7; TRBD2 matches 10 bases. V trimming: 5 bases; J trimming: 0 bases; junction bases outside the gene matches: 13. CDR3 size: 18 residues. Germline V gene sequence: CDR1 SGHAT, CDR2 FQNNGV. Drawing the rest from reference TRBV11-2 and TRBJ2-7, the complete variable domain is EAGVAQSPRYKIIEKRQSVAFWCNPISGHATLYWYQQILGQGPKLLIQFQNNGVVDDSQLPKDRFSAERLKGVDSTLKIQPAKLEDSAVYLCASSPTLLAGVLSYEQYFGPGTRLTVT.